The 2 T cell receptor beta chains listed next were all sequenced from one sample in a study of chemoradiotherapy in HPV16-positive cancers. Using immunoSEQ multiplex PCR, the repertoire was profiled, and TCRdb retains in-frame clones only, with some absent. The sample has 12,000 or so clones, 70% to 90% seen once. Sample: blood, taken from a patient who underwent chemoradiotherapy. These receptors came from a human donor with HPV-associated anogenital cancer.

The V and J genes are TRBV27 and TRBJ1-1; D ambiguous. Germline CDR1 MNHEY, CDR2 SMNVEV (reference sequence). Deletions cut 6 bases from V and 0 bases from J, with 17 bases between. The CDR3 consists of 16 residues. The CDR3 bases are TGTGCCAGCAGCCTAATCCCCTATGGAATGAACACTGAAGCTTTCTTT. It codes for CASSLIPYGMNTEAFF.

This clone has more than one count but fewer than ten. V and J are TRBV11-1 and TRBJ1-3; 7 nucleotides align to TRBD1. CDR3 length: 16 amino acids. CDR1 SGHAT and CDR2 FQDESV come from the germline V gene (reference sequence). Germline trimming cut 4 bases from V and 0 bases from J; bases unmatched to any gene: 6. Here the CDR3 DNA reads TGTGCCAGCAGCTCGCGACAGGGACCCTCTGGAAACACCATATATTTT. Translated: CASSSRQGPSGNTIYF. Full variable domain (outside the CDR3, taken from reference TRBV11-1 and TRBJ1-3): EAEVAQSPRYKITEKSQAVAFWCDPISGHATLYWYRQILGQGPELLVQFQDESVVDDSQLPKDRFSAERLKGVDSTLKIQPAELGDSAMYLCASSSRQGPSGNTIYFGEGSWLTVV.